A single sample gave rise to the 30 T cell receptor beta chains below, sequenced in a study of identical twins. TCRdb used MiXCR to reprocess the 5' RACE reads, holding one entry per CDR3 protein. The repertoire holds some 240,000 distinct CDR3 sequences, about 8% seen once, with 3% in the top ten. The same data also contributed to another study, on yellow fever vaccine responses in identical twins.

The material sequenced was CD8+ T cells sorted from blood. These receptors came from a woman younger than 35 in good health.

This clonotype was counted between two and nine times. The chain employs TRBV5-1 and TRBJ2-1; no definite D call. This CDR3 has 15 residues. Germline V gene data show CDR1 as SGHRS and CDR2 as YFSETQ. Deletions cut 5 bases from V and 0 bases from J, with 12 bases between. This chain's CDR3 is CASRLRRDSYNEQFF. CDR3 coding DNA: TGCGCCAGCAGGCTCCGAAGGGACTCCTACAATGAGCAGTTCTTC.

In this sample, this clonotype turned up once. This may stem from a read error, because a much larger clone lies one nucleotide away. The J gene is TRBJ2-1, the V gene TRBV5-1, with D unresolved. CDR1 and CDR2 from the germline V gene are SGHRS and YFSETQ. This CDR3 is 13 amino acids long. The V end lost 7 bases, the J end lost 1 base, and 9 bases lay between the germline ends. The CDR3 protein is CASGPESYNEQFF. The DNA of the CDR3 is TGCGCCAGCGGCCCCGAGTCCTACAATGAGCAGTTCTTC.

V is TRBV5-1 and J is TRBJ2-7; the D gene is possibly TRBD2 (5 bases). V was clipped by 4 bases and J by 3 bases, with 11 bases between them. CDR3 length: 13 residues. CDR1 SGHRS and CDR2 YFSETQ come from the germline V gene. CDR3 protein: CASSTYAGYEQYF. In nucleotides, the CDR3 is TGCGCCAGCAGCACCTATGCGGGCTACGAGCAGTACTTC.

This clonotype was counted between two and nine times. This rearrangement joins TRBV13 to TRBJ2-2, with TRBD1 identical over 7 bases. The CDR3 spans 16 residues. J gave up 3 bases and V 3 bases, and 7 bases lay outside the gene matches. The germline gives CDR1 PRHDT, CDR2 FYEKMQ (reference sequence). The CDR3 spells CASSLAPGGDTGELFF. The DNA of the CDR3 is TGTGCCAGCAGCTTGGCCCCAGGGGGTGACACCGGGGAGCTGTTTTTT. The entire variable domain, with the rest obtained from reference TRBV13 and TRBJ2-2, is as follows: AAGVIQSPRHLIKEKRETATLKCYPIPRHDTVYWYQQGPGQDPQFLISFYEKMQSDKGSIPDRFSAQQFSDYHSELNMSSLELGDSALYFCASSLAPGGDTGELFFGEGSRLTVL.

There are a few counts of this clonotype. The V and J genes are TRBV29-1 and TRBJ2-7, with 8 bases that match TRBD2. After removal of 6 bases from V and 5 bases from J, the junction contained 9 bases not matched to a gene. Per the germline V gene, CDR1 is SQVTM and CDR2 is ANQGSEA. This CDR3 contains 13 residues. This CDR3 reads CSVRLALLDEQYF. CDR3 coding DNA: TGCAGCGTAAGACTAGCGCTCTTGGACGAGCAGTACTTC.

V and J are TRBV2 and TRBJ2-5, with TRBD2 identical over 9 bases. Germline values: CDR1 SNHLY, CDR2 FYNNEI. Unmatched junction bases numbered 24, after V lost 6 bases and J lost 7 bases. The CDR3 is 19 amino acids. This chain's CDR3 is CASRIESGGAGGPDRTQYF. As DNA, the CDR3 is TGTGCCAGCAGGATAGAGAGTGGAGGAGCGGGGGGTCCAGATCGGACCCAGTACTTC.

The rearrangement links TRBV10-2 to TRBJ2-7, with D perhaps matching TRBD2 (5 bases). This CDR3 comprises 14 residues. Germline V gene sequence: CDR1 WSHSY, CDR2 SAAADI. Trimming cost V 2 bases and J 4 bases, with 12 bases left between them. The DNA of the CDR3 is TGCGCCAGCAGTGAGGGTCTAGCAGTGTACGAGCAGTACTTC. It is translated as CASSEGLAVYEQYF.

Only a few counts were recorded for this clonotype. The chain links TRBV29-1 to TRBJ2-7; TRBD1 matches 11 bases. The CDR3 extends over 14 amino acids. The germline V gene encodes CDR1 SQVTM and CDR2 ANQGSEA. The V gene end was trimmed by 7 bases and the J gene end by 5 bases; junction bases not matched to a gene: 10. The CDR3 here is CSGKGTGGINEQYF. The CDR3, as DNA: TGCAGCGGAAAAGGGACAGGGGGTATCAACGAGCAGTACTTC.

CDR3 bases: TGTGCCAGCAGAAATCAGGGGCCGCGCCCCAATGAGCAGTTCTTC. This gives the protein CASRNQGPRPNEQFF. The genes are TRBV6-1 and TRBJ2-1; a weak D match, TRBD1 (6 bases). CDR1 MNHNS and CDR2 SASEGT come from the germline V gene. V lost 6 bases to trimming and J lost 6 bases, with 18 bases between them. This CDR3 spans 15 amino acids.

This clonotype was counted between two and nine times. The gene calls are TRBV14 and TRBJ2-7, with TRBD2 matching over 10 bases. Per the germline V gene, CDR1 is SGHDN and CDR2 is FVKESK. The CDR3 is made up of 17 amino acids. J gave up 1 base and V 1 base, and 7 bases lay outside the gene matches. Here the CDR3 reads CASSQGLAGVRSYEQYF. CDR3 nucleotides: TGTGCCAGCAGCCAAGGTCTAGCGGGAGTTCGGTCCTACGAGCAGTACTTC.

V gene TRBV20-1 combines with J gene TRBJ2-7; 7 nucleotides align to TRBD2. J was trimmed by 2 bases and V by 1 base; bases with no gene match: 8. The CDR3 is 15 residues long. Germline lookup yields CDR1 DFQATT and CDR2 SNEGSKA (reference sequence). The DNA of the CDR3 is TGCAGTGCTAGAGTTGGGCGGGAGTCCACCTACGAGCAGTACTTC. Its translation is CSARVGRESTYEQYF.

A few counts support this clonotype. J is TRBJ1-4 and V is TRBV9, with 8 bases matching TRBD1. In germline, CDR1 is SGDLS, CDR2 YYNGEE. After removal of 0 bases from V and 7 bases from J, the junction contained 5 bases not matched to a gene. The CDR3 runs 15 residues. The CDR3, as DNA: TGTGCCAGCAGCGTAGGCGGACAGGGAGTTGAAAAACTGTTTTTT. This sequence encodes CASSVGGQGVEKLFF.

This clonotype occurred many times. The gene calls are TRBV20-1 and TRBJ2-7; D call uncertain. Germline V gene data show CDR1 as DFQATT and CDR2 as SNEGSKA (reference sequence). This CDR3 region has 14 residues. Trimming stripped 0 bases from V and 3 bases from J, with 12 bases between. Written as DNA, the CDR3 is TGCAGTGCTAGAGAACCCAGCGCCGACTACGAGCAGTACTTC. Translated: CSAREPSADYEQYF.

The sample holds many counts of this clonotype. This rearrangement joins TRBV7-9 to TRBJ2-7, with TRBD1 matching over 8 bases. CDR1 is SEHNR and CDR2 is FQNEAQ in the germline V gene (reference sequence). This CDR3 is 16 amino acids long. The trim removed 5 bases at V and 1 base at J, leaving 10 bases unmatched. The CDR3 sequence is CASSVLGQGASYEQYF. CDR3 in DNA: TGTGCCAGCAGCGTCCTGGGGCAGGGGGCATCCTACGAGCAGTACTTC.

This clonotype has ten or more counts. The rearrangement links TRBV14 to TRBJ1-4; D may be TRBD1 (6 bases). Trimming removed 5 bases from V and 0 bases from J, with 10 bases in between. The CDR3 has 15 residues. Germline CDR1 is SGHDN and CDR2 is FVKESK. The CDR3: CASSRHRATNEKLFF. The CDR3 nucleotides read TGTGCCAGCAGCAGACACAGGGCAACTAATGAAAAACTGTTTTTT.

The J gene is TRBJ2-7, the V gene TRBV20-1; 10 positions match TRBD2. V shed 0 bases, J shed 3 bases, and the junction held 5 bases outside the gene matches. The CDR3 runs 15 residues. Germline V gives CDR1 DFQATT, CDR2 SNEGSKA (reference sequence). The CDR3 region is CSARDQGLALYEQYF. The CDR3 DNA sequence: TGCAGTGCTAGAGATCAGGGACTAGCGCTCTACGAGCAGTACTTC.

The gene calls are TRBV7-2 and TRBJ2-5, with unresolved D. V lost 7 bases and J 2 bases, leaving 5 bases between the germline ends. This CDR3 spans 11 amino acids. The V gene's germline CDR1 is SGHTA and CDR2 FQGNSA. CDR3 residues: CASKWQETQYF. The DNA of the CDR3 is TGTGCCAGCAAATGGCAAGAGACCCAGTACTTC.

This clonotype was detected a few times. The chain combines TRBV2 with TRBJ2-7, with D unclear. Trimming took 5 bases from V and 7 from J, leaving 12 bases between them. Germline CDR1 SNHLY, CDR2 FYNNEI. This CDR3 spans 12 amino acids. The CDR3 bases are TGTGCCAGCAGTCCTTCTGACGGTGAGCAGTACTTC. As protein: CASSPSDGEQYF.

The rearrangement links TRBV19 to TRBJ2-7; the match to TRBD1 covers 7 bases. Per the germline V gene, CDR1 is LNHDA and CDR2 is SQIVND (reference sequence). The CDR3 has 13 residues. V shed 4 bases, J shed 3 bases, and the junction held 3 bases outside the gene matches. The CDR3 region has the DNA TGTGCCAGTAGTAGGGGGACAGACTACGAGCAGTACTTC. It yields the protein CASSRGTDYEQYF.

V is TRBV2 and J is TRBJ1-5; TRBD1 matches 7 bases. Germline values: CDR1 SNHLY, CDR2 FYNNEI. V dropped 5 bases and J dropped 2; count of bases not matched to a gene: 3. The CDR3 length is 14 residues. CDR3 protein: CASSTGAGNQPQHF. CDR3 in DNA: TGTGCCAGCAGTACAGGGGCGGGCAATCAGCCCCAGCATTTT.

The table lists this clonotype with a few counts. This rearrangement joins TRBV28 to TRBJ1-2; 7 bases are shared with TRBD1. Germline CDR1 and CDR2: MDHEN and SYDVKM. The V and J ends lost 6 bases and 5 bases, in that order; junction bases with no gene match: 6. This CDR3 region has 13 residues. The CDR3 reads CASRSTTGYGYTF. The CDR3 region has the DNA TGTGCCAGCAGATCTACGACAGGGTATGGCTACACCTTC.

The chain links TRBV27 to TRBJ2-1, with 9 positions matching TRBD2. There are 15 residues in the CDR3. V lost 3 bases to trimming and J lost 7 bases; unmatched junction nucleotides: 7. Germline V gives CDR1 MNHEY, CDR2 SMNVEV (reference sequence). In DNA, the CDR3 is TGTGCCAGCAGTTTGCATTACCTAGCGGGGAATGAGCAGTTCTTC. Residues: CASSLHYLAGNEQFF.

This clonotype came up many times. The chain joins TRBV20-1 to TRBJ2-7; D not certain. V was shortened by 2 bases and J by 3 bases, with 14 bases between the two germline ends. Germline loops: CDR1 DFQATT, CDR2 SNEGSKA (reference sequence). This CDR3 region has 14 residues. In nucleotides, the CDR3 is TGCAGTGCTAGAAGCCAGGAATCGGACTACGAGCAGTACTTC. It is translated as CSARSQESDYEQYF.

This clonotype came up a few times. V gene TRBV7-3 combines with J gene TRBJ2-3; 11 bases map to TRBD1. Trimming took 2 bases from V and 1 from J; bases not matched to a gene: 8. The CDR3 has 18 residues. Germline values: CDR1 SGHTA, CDR2 FQGTGA. This CDR3 reads CASSLLGTGGKGTDTQYF. CDR3 DNA: TGTGCCAGCAGCTTATTAGGGACAGGGGGTAAAGGCACAGATACGCAGTATTTT.

Here the CDR3 reads CASSAGQGFGNTIYF. In DNA, the CDR3 is TGTGCCAGCAGCGCCGGACAGGGGTTTGGAAACACCATATATTTT. The rearrangement uses TRBV9 and TRBJ1-3; 9 nucleotides match TRBD1. V lost 3 bases and J lost 3; bases outside the gene matches: 4. This CDR3 comprises 15 residues. In germline, CDR1 is SGDLS, CDR2 YYNGEE.

This clonotype was seen only a few times. The chain links TRBV14 to TRBJ2-7; D may be TRBD1 or TRBD2 (5 bases each). Per germline, CDR1 SGHDN and CDR2 FVKESK. V was pared by 4 bases and J by 5 bases, with 18 bases between. The CDR3 is 15 amino acids. The CDR3 protein is CASSPGTDSRNEQYF. CDR3 bases: TGTGCCAGCAGCCCAGGGACCGATTCGAGGAACGAGCAGTACTTC.

The CDR3 here is CASSLGVSGYEQYF. CDR3 coding DNA: TGTGCCAGCAGCTTAGGGGTTAGCGGCTACGAGCAGTACTTC. The chain is built from TRBV7-2 and TRBJ2-7, with a tentative D call TRBD2 (6 bases). This CDR3 has 14 amino acids. Germline CDR1 is SGHTA and CDR2 is FQGNSA. Trimming took off 1 base at V and 3 bases at J, with 10 bases between the two ends.

Many counts were recorded for this clonotype. The chain has TRBV12-3 or TRBV12-4 and TRBJ2-2; 13 bases align to TRBD2. CDR3 length: 16 residues. The V segment lost 5 bases and the J segment 4 bases; nucleotides outside the gene matches: 4. CDR3 region: CASSTSGGAPTGELFF. The CDR3 region has the DNA TGTGCCAGCAGTACTAGCGGGGGGGCCCCCACCGGGGAGCTGTTTTTT.

The chain uses TRBV9 and TRBJ1-5; D possibly corresponds to TRBD1 (5 bases). CDR1 is SGDLS and CDR2 is YYNGEE in the germline V gene. V was cut by 0 bases and J by 2 bases, with 12 bases left in between. This CDR3 is built from 16 residues. CDR3: CASSVGPGIGNQPQHF. The CDR3 DNA reads TGTGCCAGCAGCGTAGGCCCAGGGATCGGCAATCAGCCCCAGCATTTT.

The chain couples TRBV24-1 to TRBJ2-1, with unresolved D. The germline V gene has CDR1 KGHDR and CDR2 SFDVKD. The CDR3 is made up of 16 amino acids. Trimming pared 1 base from V and 5 bases from J, leaving 14 bases between. The chain's CDR3 is CATSDLPGLGNNEQFF. The CDR3 bases are TGTGCCACCAGTGATTTACCCGGTTTGGGCAACAATGAGCAGTTCTTC.